The 8 T cell receptor beta chains reported below all come from one sample, sequenced in a study of control samples from healthy donors and cancer patients. This table comes from immunoSEQ multiplex PCR, and its TCRdb copy is limited to in-frame clones, with some not included. In the table there are under 200,000 clones, roughly 94% of which are singletons. The specimen sequenced was PBMCs. The receptors come from a man aged 55-75 years with colorectal cancer.

V and J are TRBV9 and TRBJ1-1; maybe TRBD1 (6 bases). The CDR3 has 15 amino acids. V lost 0 bases to trimming and J lost 0 bases, with 9 bases between them. Looked up from germline, CDR1 is SGDLS and CDR2 is YYNGEE. CDR3 sequence (DNA): TGTGCCAGCAGCGTAGGAGGGGGAATGAACACTGAAGCTTTCTTT. It codes for CASSVGGGMNTEAFF.

The chain combines TRBV10-3 with TRBJ1-5, with D perhaps TRBD1 (6 bases). The CDR3 is 15 residues long. CDR1 ENHRY and CDR2 SYGVKD come from the germline V gene. Trimming took off 0 bases at V and 6 bases at J, with 12 bases between the two ends. CDR3 loop: CAISESQGLAQPQHF. The CDR3 DNA sequence: TGTGCCATCAGTGAGTCACAGGGCCTAGCTCAGCCCCAGCATTTT.

The genes are TRBV19 and TRBJ2-3, with D uncertain. This CDR3 has 12 amino acids. Trimming cost V 9 bases and J 1 base, with 8 bases left between them. Germline CDR1 and CDR2: LNHDA and SQIVND (reference sequence). CDR3 nucleotide sequence: TGTGCCAGCGCGAGCCGCACAGATACGCAGTATTTT. Protein: CASASRTDTQYF.

The rearrangement links TRBV6-5 to TRBJ2-7; D might be TRBD1 (5 bases). The V gene lost 6 bases and the J gene lost 6 bases, with 15 bases spanning the gap. The CDR3 extends over 13 amino acids. The germline gives CDR1 MNHEY, CDR2 SVGAGI. The chain's CDR3 is CASRGAKRGEQYF. CDR3 in DNA: TGTGCCAGCAGAGGAGCCAAAAGGGGCGAGCAGTACTTC.

The chain carries TRBV27 and TRBJ2-7; weak D call: TRBD2 (6 bases). The germline CDR1 and CDR2 sequences are MNHEY and SMNVEV (reference sequence). Trimming removed 3 bases at V and 0 bases at J, with 12 bases between. The CDR3 consists of 15 residues. CDR3 DNA sequence: TGTGCCAGCAGTTTGGCGGGACGGGGCTCCTACGAGCAGTACTTC. Encoded protein: CASSLAGRGSYEQYF.

The V call is TRBV7-2, the J call TRBJ2-1, with 9 bases identical to TRBD2. The CDR3 is 15 residues long. The germline CDR1 and CDR2 sequences are SGHTA and FQGNSA. V lost 2 bases and J lost 1; bases outside the gene matches: 0. As DNA, the CDR3 is TGTGCCAGCAGCTTACTAGCGGGGTCCTACAATGAGCAGTTCTTC. Translating gives CASSLLAGSYNEQFF.

V gene TRBV4-1 combines with J gene TRBJ1-2; TRBD1 is a possible D gene (5 bases). The CDR3 covers 16 residues. V was shortened by 0 bases and J by 0 bases, with 11 bases between the two germline ends. Per germline, CDR1 MGHRA and CDR2 YSYEKL. The chain's CDR3 is CASSQDGQGANYGYTF. CDR3 coding DNA: TGCGCCAGCAGCCAAGATGGGCAGGGAGCTAACTATGGCTACACCTTC.

The chain couples TRBV4-1 to TRBJ1-2; no definite D call. Germline V gene sequence: CDR1 MGHRA, CDR2 YSYEKL. Trimming pared 0 bases from V and 2 bases from J, leaving 10 bases between. The CDR3 runs 15 residues. The CDR3 sequence is CASSQDPDGNYGYTF. CDR3 sequence (DNA): TGCGCCAGCAGCCAAGATCCCGACGGAAACTATGGCTACACCTTC.